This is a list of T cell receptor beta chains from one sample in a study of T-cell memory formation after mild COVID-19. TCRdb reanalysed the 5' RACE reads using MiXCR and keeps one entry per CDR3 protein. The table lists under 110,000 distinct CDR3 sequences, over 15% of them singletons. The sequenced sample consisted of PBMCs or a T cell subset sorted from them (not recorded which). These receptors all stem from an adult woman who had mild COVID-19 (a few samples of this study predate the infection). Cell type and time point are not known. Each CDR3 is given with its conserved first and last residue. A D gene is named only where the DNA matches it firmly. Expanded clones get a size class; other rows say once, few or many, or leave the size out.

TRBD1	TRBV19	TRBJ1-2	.	TGTGCCAGTAGTCCCGGACAGGGGGATGGCTACACCTTC	CASSPGQGDGYTF
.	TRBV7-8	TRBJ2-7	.	TGTGCCAGCAGCTTATCGGCAGGGGCGTCCTACGAGCAGTACTTC	CASSLSAGASYEQYF
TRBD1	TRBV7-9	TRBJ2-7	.	TGTGCCAGCAGCCACCGGGACAGCTTCACCTACGAGCAGTACTTC	CASSHRDSFTYEQYF
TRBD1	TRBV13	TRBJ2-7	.	TGTGCCAGCAGCGGACAGGGGGTGGTCTCCTACGAGCAGTACTTC	CASSGQGVVSYEQYF
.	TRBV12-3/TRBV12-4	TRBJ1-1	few	TGTGCCAGCAGTCCTTGGACAGCTGAAGCTTTCTTT	CASSPWTAEAFF
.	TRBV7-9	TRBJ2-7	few	TGTGCCAGCAGCCCGGCGTCCTACGAGCAGTACTTC	CASSPASYEQYF
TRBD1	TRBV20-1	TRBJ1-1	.	TGCAGTGCTAGCGACAGGGGTGTCACTGAAGCTTTCTTT	CSASDRGVTEAFF
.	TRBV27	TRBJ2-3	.	TGTGCCAGCAGTTTCGGAGACAGTAGGGCCGCAGATACGCAGTATTTT	CASSFGDSRAADTQYF
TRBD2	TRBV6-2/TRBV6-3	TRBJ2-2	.	TGTGCCAGCAGTTACTCGCGCGGGAGATTCACCGGGGAGCTGTTTTTT	CASSYSRGRFTGELFF
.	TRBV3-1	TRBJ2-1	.	TGTGCCAGCAGCCAAGATGAACTAGCCGACTACAATGAGCAGTTCTTC	CASSQDELADYNEQFF
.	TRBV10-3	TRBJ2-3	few	TGTGCCATCAGTGAGTCGGGTTTCACAGATACGCAGTATTTT	CAISESGFTDTQYF
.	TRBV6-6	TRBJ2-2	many	TGTGCCAGCAGTTCCCCGGCGGGCAGCCACACCGGGGAGCTGTTTTTT	CASSSPAGSHTGELFF
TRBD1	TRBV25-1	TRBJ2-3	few	TGTGCCAGCAGTACAGGGGCAGACACAGATACGCAGTATTTT	CASSTGADTDTQYF
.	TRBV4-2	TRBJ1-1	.	TGTGCCAGCAGCCAAGTTTACGAGGGGACACTTGATGCAGCTTTCTTT	CASSQVYEGTLDAAFF
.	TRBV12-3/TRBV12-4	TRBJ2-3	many	TGTGCCAGCAGTTTAGCCCCCCGGGATACGCAGTATTTT	CASSLAPRDTQYF
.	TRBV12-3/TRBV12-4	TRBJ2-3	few	TGTGCCAGCAGTCCTCAGGCCACAGATACGCAGTATTTT	CASSPQATDTQYF
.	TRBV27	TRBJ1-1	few	TGTGCCAGCAGCCACCTTATGGGGGGCGGTGGGGACACTGAAGCTTTCTTT	CASSHLMGGGGDTEAFF
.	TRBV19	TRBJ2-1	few	TGTGCCAGTAGTACCGCGGGTAGCTCCTACAATGAGCAGTTCTTC	CASSTAGSSYNEQFF
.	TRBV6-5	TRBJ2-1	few	TGTGCCAGCAGCAAAAAGACAGTCGCCTACAATGAGCAGTTCTTC	CASSKKTVAYNEQFF
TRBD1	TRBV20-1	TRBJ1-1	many	TGCAGTGCTGGACAGGGGGACACTGAAGCTTTCTTT	CSAGQGDTEAFF
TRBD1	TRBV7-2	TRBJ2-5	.	TGTGCCAGCAGTATAGGACAGGGGGCCGGGGAGGAGACCCAGTACTTC	CASSIGQGAGEETQYF
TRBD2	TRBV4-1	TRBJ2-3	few	TGCGCCAGCAGTTCTGCGGCTAGCGGGGGCCCGGGGGATACGCAGTATTTT	CASSSAASGGPGDTQYF
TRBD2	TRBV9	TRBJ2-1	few	TGTGCCAGCAGCGGGGGGGGACTAGCGGGAGAAGAGTTCTTC	CASSGGGLAGEEFF
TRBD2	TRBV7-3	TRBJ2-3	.	TGTGCCAGCAGCTTCCACGGGACTAGGTCAGATACGCAGTATTTT	CASSFHGTRSDTQYF
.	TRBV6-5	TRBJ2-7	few	TGTGCCAGCGAAATCTTAGGGGGACAGCAGTACTTC	CASEILGGQQYF
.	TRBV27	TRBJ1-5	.	TGTGCCAGCAGTTTACCGGGCCAGCCCCAGCATTTT	CASSLPGQPQHF
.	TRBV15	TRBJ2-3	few	TGTGCCACCAGCAGAACTAGCACAGATACGCAGTATTTT	CATSRTSTDTQYF
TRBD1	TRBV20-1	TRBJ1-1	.	TGCAGTGCTAGAGAGGGCAGGGGGTCGAACACTGAAGCTTTCTTT	CSAREGRGSNTEAFF
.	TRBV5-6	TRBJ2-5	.	TGTGCCAGCAGCTCCCAGGTAGTAGGTGAGACCCAGTACTTC	CASSSQVVGETQYF
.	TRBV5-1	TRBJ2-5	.	TGCGCCAGCAGCCCCCTGGGGGGGCCCGAGACCCAGTACTTC	CASSPLGGPETQYF
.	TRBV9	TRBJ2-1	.	TGTGCCAGCAGCCCGGACGGATCCTACAATGAGCAGTTCTTC	CASSPDGSYNEQFF
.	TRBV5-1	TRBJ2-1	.	TGCGCCAGCAGCTTGGCCAGGGGTATATCCTACAATGAGCAGTTCTTC	CASSLARGISYNEQFF
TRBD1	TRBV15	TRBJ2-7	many	TGTGCCACCAGCAGAGGGTCAGGGGGCTCCTACGAGCAGTACTTC	CATSRGSGGSYEQYF
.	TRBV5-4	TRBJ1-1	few	TGTGCCAGCAGCTTGGGTAGGGCTAACACTGAAGCTTTCTTT	CASSLGRANTEAFF
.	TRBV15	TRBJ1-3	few	TGTGCCACCAGCAGGAGAGCCGGCTCTGGAAACACCATATATTTT	CATSRRAGSGNTIYF
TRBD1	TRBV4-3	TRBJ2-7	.	TGCGCCAGCAGCCCCTCTGGGACAGGGGAGAGTTACGAGCAGTACTTC	CASSPSGTGESYEQYF
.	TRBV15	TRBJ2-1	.	TGTGCCACCAGCAGGCTTGGACACGGCGTAATGGTAGAGCAGTTCTTC	CATSRLGHGVMVEQFF
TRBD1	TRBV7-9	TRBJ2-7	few	TGTGCCAGCAGCCCGTCCGGGGGACAGGGCAAAGAGCAGTACTTC	CASSPSGGQGKEQYF